A selection of T cell receptor beta chains follows, all from one sample in a study of T cell repertoires in cytomegalovirus infection. TCRdb used MiXCR to reprocess the reads, holding one entry per CDR3 protein. The sample records 550,000 to 700,000 distinct CDR3 sequences, roughly 42% being singletons. Their antigens remain unidentified. The sequences come from cultured PBMCs, collected from culture after CMV antigen stimulation. These TCRs come from a human donor in good health (CMV status not recorded). Some clones in this sample may be carry-over from other donors' samples. Each CDR3 is given with its conserved first and last residue. The order of the fields is D gene, clone size, V gene, J gene, CDR3 protein, CDR3 DNA. A D gene is named only where the DNA matches it firmly. Clone size, where shown, is once, few, many, or a class for clones that have expanded.

.	few	TRBV29-1	TRBJ2-1	CSVEPSYNEQFF	TGCAGCGTTGAGCCAAGCTACAATGAGCAGTTCTTC
TRBD1	few	TRBV7-8	TRBJ2-7	CASSSFTTGGNEQYF	TGTGCCAGCAGCTCCTTTACGACAGGGGGCAACGAGCAGTACTTC
.	many	TRBV7-2	TRBJ2-7	CASSPGGVQYF	TGTGCCAGCAGCCCAGGGGGGGTGCAGTACTTC
TRBD1	few	TRBV11-3	TRBJ2-3	CASSLVETGVTDTQYF	TGTGCCAGCAGCTTAGTCGAAACAGGGGTCACAGATACGCAGTATTTT
TRBD2	.	TRBV5-4	TRBJ2-5	CASSPLAGGTYQETQYF	TGTGCCAGCAGCCCCTTGGCGGGAGGCACCTACCAAGAGACCCAGTACTTC
.	.	TRBV6-1	TRBJ1-5	CAAGRQINQPQHF	TGTGCCGCTGGGCGACAAATCAATCAGCCCCAGCATTTT
TRBD1	few	TRBV7-9	TRBJ2-7	CASSLPGQGTEQYF	TGTGCCAGCAGCCTACCGGGACAGGGTACCGAGCAGTACTTC
.	few	TRBV7-9	TRBJ2-5	CASSSPWTKQETQYF	TGTGCCAGCAGCTCCCCCTGGACGAAACAAGAGACCCAGTACTTC
TRBD1	.	TRBV6-7	TRBJ1-2	CASRRPGTGARANYGYTF	TGTGCCAGCAGAAGGCCCGGGACAGGGGCTCGAGCTAACTATGGCTACACCTTC
TRBD1	few	TRBV4-3	TRBJ1-4	CASSQDFRGREKLFF	TGCGCCAGCAGCCAAGATTTCAGGGGGCGTGAAAAACTGTTTTTT
.	.	TRBV19	TRBJ1-3	CASIRQGSGNTIYF	TGTGCCAGTATTCGGCAGGGCTCTGGAAACACCATATATTTT
TRBD2	.	TRBV28	TRBJ2-3	CASSSLGLATDTQYF	TGTGCCAGCAGTTCCCTGGGACTAGCAACAGATACGCAGTATTTT
.	.	TRBV29-1	TRBJ2-7	CSVLWRLTSSYEQYF	TGCAGCGTCCTTTGGAGGCTGACAAGCTCCTACGAGCAGTACTTC
.	.	TRBV6-2/TRBV6-3	TRBJ2-7	CASAGTAPGEQYF	TGTGCCAGCGCTGGGACCGCTCCGGGGGAGCAGTACTTC
.	many	TRBV7-2	TRBJ1-5	CASSLEGGNQPQHF	TGTGCCAGCAGCTTAGAAGGGGGCAATCAGCCCCAGCATTTT
.	.	TRBV11-2	TRBJ1-3	CASSSIRGVGNTIYF	TGTGCCAGCAGCTCGATCCGGGGGGTTGGAAACACCATATATTTT
TRBD2	.	TRBV2	TRBJ2-2	CAGEGTPPNTGELFF	TGTGCCGGGGAGGGGACCCCTCCAAACACCGGGGAGCTGTTTTTT
TRBD2	.	TRBV4-3	TRBJ2-2	CASSQVRTSGRAGVNTGELFF	TGCGCCAGCAGCCAAGTCCGGACTAGCGGGAGGGCCGGGGTGAACACCGGGGAGCTGTTTTTT
.	many	TRBV7-2	TRBJ2-1	CASSPDWTSYNEQFF	TGTGCCAGCAGCCCGGACTGGACCTCCTACAATGAGCAGTTCTTC
.	.	TRBV11-2	TRBJ1-2	CASSSRLQAPGGYTF	TGTGCCAGCAGCTCGCGCCTACAGGCCCCAGGGGGCTACACCTTC